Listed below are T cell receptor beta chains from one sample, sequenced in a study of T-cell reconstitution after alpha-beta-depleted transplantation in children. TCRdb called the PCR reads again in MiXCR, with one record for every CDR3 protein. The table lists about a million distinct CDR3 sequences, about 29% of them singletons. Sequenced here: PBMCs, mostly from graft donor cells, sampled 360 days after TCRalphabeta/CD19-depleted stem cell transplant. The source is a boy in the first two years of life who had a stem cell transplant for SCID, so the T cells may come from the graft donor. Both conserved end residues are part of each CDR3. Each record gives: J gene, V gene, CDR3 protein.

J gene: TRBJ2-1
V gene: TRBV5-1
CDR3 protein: CASSGSGAVYNEQFF

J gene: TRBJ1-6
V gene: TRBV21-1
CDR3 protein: CASSKRKGGQGTYNSPLHF

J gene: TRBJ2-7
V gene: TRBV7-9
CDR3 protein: CASGERRSSYEQYF

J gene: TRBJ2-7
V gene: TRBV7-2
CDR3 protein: CASSLSLDSTYEQYF

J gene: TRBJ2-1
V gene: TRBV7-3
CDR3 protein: CASSLNPASGVGQFF

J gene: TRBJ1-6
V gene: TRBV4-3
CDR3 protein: CASSQDQATVTYNSPLHF

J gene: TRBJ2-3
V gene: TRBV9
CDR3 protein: CASSDIAGGVADTQYF

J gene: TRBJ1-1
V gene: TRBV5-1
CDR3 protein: CASSLDIVLPLNTEAFF

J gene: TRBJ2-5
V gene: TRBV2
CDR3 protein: CASSTPSRGETQYF

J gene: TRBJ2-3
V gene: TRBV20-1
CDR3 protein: CSALGLVGDTQYF

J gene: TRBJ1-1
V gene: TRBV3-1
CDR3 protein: CASSPRGSKNTEAFF

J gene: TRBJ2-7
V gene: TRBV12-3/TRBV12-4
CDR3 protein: CASSLAPTLAYEQYF

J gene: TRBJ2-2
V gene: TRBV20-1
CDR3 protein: CSAAARGAAGELFF

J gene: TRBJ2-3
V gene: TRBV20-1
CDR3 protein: CSATTRNLGTDTQYF

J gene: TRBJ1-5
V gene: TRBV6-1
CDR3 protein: CASRWGGVSNQPQHF

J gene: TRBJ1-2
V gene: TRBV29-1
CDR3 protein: CSVGGTAPGYTF

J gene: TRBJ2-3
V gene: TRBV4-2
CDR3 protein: CASSQDRSDWTSTDTQYF

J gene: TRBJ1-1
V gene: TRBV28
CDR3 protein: CASSLWVLKTGNTEAFF

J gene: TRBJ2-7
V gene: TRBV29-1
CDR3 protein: CSVEARPGLHEQYF

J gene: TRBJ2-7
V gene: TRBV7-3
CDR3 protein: CASSLLGTEHYEQYF

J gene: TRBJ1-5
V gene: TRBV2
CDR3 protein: CASSVGAPNQPQHF

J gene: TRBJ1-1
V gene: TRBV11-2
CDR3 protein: CASSAYREAFF

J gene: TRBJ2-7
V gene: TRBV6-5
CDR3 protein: CASSYYRTELTYEQYF

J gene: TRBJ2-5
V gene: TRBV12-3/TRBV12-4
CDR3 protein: CASSKGYLGETQYF

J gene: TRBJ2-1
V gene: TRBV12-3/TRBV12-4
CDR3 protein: CASSPVATEQFF

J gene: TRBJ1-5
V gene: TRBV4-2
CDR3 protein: CASSPRGVFYSNQPQHF

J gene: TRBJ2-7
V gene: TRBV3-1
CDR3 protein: CASSQEFGGDKQDF

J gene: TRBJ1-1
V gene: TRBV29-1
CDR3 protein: CSVPTRNNGAFF

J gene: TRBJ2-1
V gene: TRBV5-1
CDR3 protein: CASSLHPSGNEQFF

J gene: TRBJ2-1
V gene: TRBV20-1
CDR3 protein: CSAPSAAVTYNEQFF

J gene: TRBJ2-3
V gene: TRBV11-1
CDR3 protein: CASSDRIPLAGGPGTQYF

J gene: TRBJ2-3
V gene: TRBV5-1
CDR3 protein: CASAGATGGSTDTQYF

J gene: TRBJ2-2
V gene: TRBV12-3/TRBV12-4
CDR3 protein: CASSLNGGLNTGELFF

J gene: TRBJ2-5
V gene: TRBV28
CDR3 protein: CASRTDRAQETQYF

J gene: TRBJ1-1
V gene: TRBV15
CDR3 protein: CATSGTRTEAFF

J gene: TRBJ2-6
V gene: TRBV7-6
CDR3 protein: CASSLARGIGANVLTF

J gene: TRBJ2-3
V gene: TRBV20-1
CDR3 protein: CSARDEGGGAADTQYF

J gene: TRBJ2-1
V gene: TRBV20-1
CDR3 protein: CSARPRPNEQFF

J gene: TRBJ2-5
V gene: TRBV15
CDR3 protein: CATSRDAGSETQYF

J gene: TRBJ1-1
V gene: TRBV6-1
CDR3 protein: CASTPGRWNTEAFF

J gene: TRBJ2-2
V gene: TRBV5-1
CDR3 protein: CASRPRGVDTGELFF

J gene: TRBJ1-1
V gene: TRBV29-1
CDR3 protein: CSVRGQGDTEAFF

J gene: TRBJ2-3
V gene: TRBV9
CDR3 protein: CASSVDQGPPTDTQYF

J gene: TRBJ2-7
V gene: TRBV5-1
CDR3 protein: CASSLTVSSYEQYF

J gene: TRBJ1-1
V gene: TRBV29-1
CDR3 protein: CSVEVSGGHTEAFF

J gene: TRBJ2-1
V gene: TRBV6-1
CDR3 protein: CASSPRTSGANEQFF